Listed here are 25 T cell receptor beta chains from one sample, sequenced in a study of shared clonotypes between healthy human individuals. Profiling relied on immunoSEQ multiplex PCR, and the TCRdb table lists in-frame clones only, not all of them. This table holds millions of clones, roughly 95% found once. Naivety among CD8 cells was defined by CD45RO negativity and positive CCR7 selection, thereby excluding terminally differentiated effector memory CD45RA+ cells. The specimen was naive CD8+ T cells sorted from blood. These receptors came from a man aged 18 to 29 in good health.

V and J are TRBV7-9 and TRBJ1-2, with D unclear. The CDR3 is 13 residues long. Germline V gene data show CDR1 as SEHNR and CDR2 as FQNEAQ (reference sequence). Trimming removed 4 bases from V and 4 bases from J, with 10 bases in between. The DNA of the CDR3 is TGTGCCAGCAGCTACGGCAGCTCCTATGGCTACACCTTC. Translation gives CASSYGSSYGYTF.

This sequence joins TRBV6-1 and TRBJ1-1, with D unresolved. V was pared by 2 bases and J by 0 bases, with 7 bases between. CDR1 and CDR2 (germline): MNHNS, SASEGT. The CDR3 is 14 amino acids. The CDR3 region has the DNA TGTGCCAGCAGTGAAAGCTGGCTGAACACTGAAGCTTTCTTT. Amino acids: CASSESWLNTEAFF.

The CDR3 reads CASSESQGVGIPQHF. CDR3 nucleotides: TGTGCCAGCAGTGAAAGCCAAGGGGTGGGGATCCCCCAGCATTTT. This chain uses TRBV2 with TRBJ1-5; D might be TRBD1 (5 bases). Trimming took off 2 bases at V and 10 bases at J, with 18 bases between the two ends. Germline V gene lookup returns CDR1 SNHLY and CDR2 FYNNEI. CDR3 length: 15 amino acids.

This chain joins TRBV6-6 and TRBJ2-7; D gene uncertain. CDR3 length: 13 amino acids. The V end was cut by 2 bases, the J end by 7 bases, with 12 bases between. Germline CDR1 and CDR2: MNHNY and SVGAGI (reference sequence). This chain's CDR3 is CASSYMNVGEQYF. The CDR3 DNA is TGTGCCAGCAGTTACATGAATGTTGGGGAGCAGTACTTC.

The V gene is TRBV28, the J gene TRBJ1-1; possible D gene TRBD1, 5 bases. Germline V gene data show CDR1 as MDHEN and CDR2 as SYDVKM. V lost 4 bases and J lost 6, with 12 bases in between. This CDR3 has 13 residues. DNA for the CDR3: TGTGCCAGCAGTTGGACACAAGGCCCTGAAGCTTTCTTT. This sequence encodes CASSWTQGPEAFF.

In its sample, this clone was seen a few times. This chain connects TRBV6-5 to TRBJ1-2; a weak D match, TRBD1 (6 bases). Trimming removed 5 bases at V and 2 bases at J, with 15 bases between. From germline, CDR1 is MNHEY and CDR2 SVGAGI. This CDR3 region has 15 residues. CDR3 DNA: TGTGCCAGCAGTCCGGAACAGGGCCCAAACTATGGCTACACCTTC. Its translation: CASSPEQGPNYGYTF.

This clone was detected once. The same CDR3 can be traced to other DNA sequences in this sample. The genes are TRBV27 and TRBJ2-7; D unresolved. The CDR3 contains 14 residues. CDR1 is MNHEY and CDR2 is SMNVEV in the germline V gene (reference sequence). V shed 0 bases and J shed 1 base, with 7 bases lying between them. CDR3 protein: CASSLSDPSYEQYF. In nucleotides, the CDR3 is TGTGCCAGCAGTTTATCGGACCCTTCCTACGAGCAGTACTTC.

Note on this clone: Compared with germline, one end of the junction differs, possibly owing to a read error. The chain combines TRBV20-1 with TRBJ1-2; D gene unclear. The CDR3 is 10 amino acids. Germline CDR1 reads DFQATT; CDR2 reads SNEGSKA (reference sequence). The CDR3 reads CSARDLALHF. The CDR3 coding sequence is TGCAGTGCTAGAGATCTGGCTCTACACTTC.

In its sample, this clone was seen once. V is TRBV13 and J is TRBJ2-3, with D perhaps matching TRBD1 (7 bases). CDR1 and CDR2 (germline): PRHDT, FYEKMQ (reference sequence). The CDR3 sequence is 17 residues long. V lost 5 bases and J 0 bases, leaving 18 bases between the germline ends. The CDR3 DNA reads as TGTGCCAGCAGCCCGCGAGGAGGGGGCCATAGCACAGATACGCAGTATTTT. Its protein is CASSPRGGGHSTDTQYF.

This clone appeared a single time. V and J are TRBV5-8 and TRBJ1-3; D gene ambiguous. V was clipped by 3 bases and J by 0 bases, with 10 bases between them. CDR1 and CDR2 from the germline V gene are SGHTS and YDEGEE. The CDR3 consists of 15 residues. The CDR3 nucleotides read TGTGCCAGCAGCTCCGACGGCGACTCTGGAAACACCATATATTTT. Its translation: CASSSDGDSGNTIYF.

The gene calls are TRBV6-6 and TRBJ2-1, with D possibly called TRBD1 or TRBD2 (5 bases each). Trimming removed 0 bases from V and 9 bases from J, with 9 bases in between. Germline V gene lookup returns CDR1 MNHNY and CDR2 SVGAGI (reference sequence). The CDR3 is 13 residues long. In DNA form, the CDR3 reads TGTGCCAGCAGTTACTCTTCAGGGACTGAGCAGTTCTTC. Amino acid sequence: CASSYSSGTEQFF.

Concerning this clone itself: At the DNA level, this CDR3 is encoded by other sequences in the same sample as well. The V and J genes are TRBV19 and TRBJ2-7; D uncertain. Germline assignment: CDR1 LNHDA and CDR2 SQIVND (reference sequence). V was clipped by 2 bases and J by 3 bases, with 8 bases between them. The CDR3 sequence is 13 residues long. CDR3 coding DNA: TGTGCCAGTAGTATACGGCCGGACTACGAGCAGTACTTC. Protein sequence: CASSIRPDYEQYF.

The rearrangement links TRBV12-5 to TRBJ1-1; perhaps TRBD1 as D (5 bases). Germline assignment: CDR1 LGHNT and CDR2 FRNRAP. CDR3 length: 15 residues. Trimming removed 1 base at V and 1 base at J, with 10 bases between. Here the CDR3 DNA reads TGTGCTAGTGGTTTGGGGCCGGGGCCGAACACTGAAGCTTTCTTT. Encoded protein: CASGLGPGPNTEAFF.

Note on this clone: Other DNA sequences in this specimen translate into the identical CDR3. V usage is TRBV27 and J usage is TRBJ2-3; 13 positions match TRBD2. Trimming took 6 bases from V and 6 from J; bases not matched to a gene: 6. The length of the CDR3 is 15 residues. CDR1 and CDR2 from the germline V gene are MNHEY and SMNVEV (reference sequence). The CDR3 DNA sequence: TGTGCCAGCAGCCCGGGACTAGCGGGGACGGATACGCAGTATTTT. As protein: CASSPGLAGTDTQYF.

The chain couples TRBV30 to TRBJ2-3; D gene ambiguous. Between the trimmed V and J ends, which lost 8 bases and 0 bases, there was a span of 15 bases. Germline V lookup: CDR1 GTSNPN, CDR2 SVGIG (reference sequence). There are 14 residues in the CDR3. The CDR3 sequence is CASLWTESTDTQYF. Here the CDR3 DNA reads TGTGCCAGTCTTTGGACGGAGAGCACAGATACGCAGTATTTT. Drawing the rest from reference TRBV30 and TRBJ2-3, the complete variable domain is SQTIHQWPATLVQPVGSPLSLECTVEGTSNPNLYWYRQAAGRGLQLLFYSVGIGQISSEVPQNLSASRPQDRQFILSSKKLLLSDSGFYLCASLWTESTDTQYFGPGTRLTVL.

This chain uses TRBV6-6 with TRBJ1-2; D may be TRBD1 (6 bases). Germline assignment: CDR1 MNHNY and CDR2 SVGAGI (reference sequence). The CDR3 runs 15 residues. Deletions cut 8 bases from V and 2 bases from J, with 18 bases between. CDR3 nucleotides: TGTGCCAGCCGAATTACGGGGGCAGGGAACTATGGCTACACCTTC. This encodes CASRITGAGNYGYTF.

The chain uses TRBV7-6 and TRBJ2-7, with 8 bases fitting TRBD1. The junction had 13 bases not matched to a gene; V was cut back by 4 bases and J by 2 bases. The CDR3 is made up of 17 amino acids. Germline CDR1 and CDR2: SGHVS and FNYEAQ. The CDR3 loop is CASSSRALTGAPYEQYF. CDR3 nucleotides: TGTGCCAGCAGCTCGAGGGCCCTGACAGGGGCCCCCTACGAGCAGTACTTC.

The chain employs TRBV6-6 and TRBJ2-1; D gene unclear. CDR3 length equals 14 residues. Germline assignment: CDR1 MNHNY and CDR2 SVGAGI (reference sequence). Trimming removed 0 bases from V and 7 bases from J, with 10 bases in between. The CDR3 reads CASSYSIGSNEQFF. The CDR3 DNA sequence: TGTGCCAGCAGTTACTCAATTGGGTCGAATGAGCAGTTCTTC.

The chain has TRBV4-3 and TRBJ2-2, with D maybe TRBD1 (5 bases). Germline-derived CDR1 and CDR2 are LGHNA and YSLEER. V lost 0 bases and J lost 5, with 10 bases in between. The CDR3 covers 15 residues. The CDR3 protein is CASSQERQMTGELFF. In nucleotides, the CDR3 is TGCGCCAGCAGCCAAGAGAGACAGATGACCGGGGAGCTGTTTTTT.

In DNA, the CDR3 is TGTGCCAGCAGTGATAAGGGGACGGGAGGGAGCGGCTACACCTTC. The encoded protein is CASSDKGTGGSGYTF. The chain joins TRBV2 to TRBJ1-2; D possibly corresponds to TRBD1 (5 bases). The CDR3 sequence is 15 residues long. The germline gives CDR1 SNHLY, CDR2 FYNNEI. V was shortened by 3 bases and J by 8 bases, with 19 bases between the two germline ends.

This chain links TRBV7-9 with TRBJ2-1; D gene ambiguous. The germline CDR1 and CDR2 sequences are SEHNR and FQNEAQ (reference sequence). V lost 3 bases, J lost 10 bases, and 10 bases lay in between. CDR3 length: 12 residues. CDR3 amino acids: CASSFGDLEQFF. In nucleotides, the CDR3 is TGTGCCAGCAGCTTCGGAGATTTAGAGCAGTTCTTC.

V usage is TRBV10-1 and J usage is TRBJ1-5; unclear D gene. V lost 2 bases and J lost 4, with 9 bases in between. This CDR3 has 14 residues. Germline values: CDR1 WNHNN, CDR2 SYGVQD (reference sequence). The CDR3 DNA reads as TGCGCCAGCAGTGAGGGTCCTTTGAATCAGCCCCAGCATTTT. This gives the protein CASSEGPLNQPQHF.

The V and J genes are TRBV15 and TRBJ2-7; 9 bases line up with TRBD2. Germline V gene data show CDR1 as LNHNV and CDR2 as YYDKDF (reference sequence). The CDR3 runs to 14 residues. V was pared by 2 bases and J by 2 bases, with 1 base of the junction left unmatched. CDR3 sequence reads: CATSRSSGTYEQYF. The CDR3 DNA is TGTGCCACCAGCAGATCTAGCGGGACCTACGAGCAGTACTTC.

V is TRBV9 and J is TRBJ2-2, with TRBD2 matching over 9 bases. The CDR3 covers 16 residues. After removal of 2 bases from V and 3 bases from J, the junction contained 5 bases not matched to a gene. Germline loops: CDR1 SGDLS, CDR2 YYNGEE. In nucleotides, the CDR3 is TGTGCCAGCAGCGTTCGCGGGGGGGCTGACACCGGGGAGCTGTTTTTT. It encodes CASSVRGGADTGELFF. The full variable domain, in which reference TRBV9 and TRBJ2-2 provide the parts outside the CDR3, is DSGVTQTPKHLITATGQRVTLRCSPRSGDLSVYWYQQSLDQGLQFLIQYYNGEERAKGNILERFSAQQFPDLHSELNLSSLELGDSALYFCASSVRGGADTGELFFGEGSRLTVL.

The chain combines TRBV19 with TRBJ1-4; no clear D. V was pared by 3 bases and J by 2 bases, with 7 bases between. CDR1 is LNHDA, CDR2 SQIVND, per germline (reference sequence). The CDR3 sequence is 14 residues long. The chain's CDR3 is CASSMGRTNEKLFF. CDR3 coding DNA: TGTGCCAGTAGTATGGGCAGGACTAATGAAAAACTGTTTTTT.